The 28 T cell receptor beta chains in this list originate from one sample, sequenced in a study of cytomegalovirus exposure and HLA in healthy donors. Libraries were prepared by immunoSEQ multiplex PCR; TCRdb keeps only in-frame clonotypes and omits some of them. This repertoire shows 250,000 or so clones, 90% found once; its top ten account for under 0.4%. Specimen: PBMCs. All receptors derive from a woman between 18 and 30 years old in good health and CMV-seronegative.

This clone has just a few counts. The chain uses TRBV2 and TRBJ1-4, with D tentatively TRBD1 (5 bases). Germline lookup yields CDR1 SNHLY and CDR2 FYNNEI. This CDR3 comprises 15 residues. V lost 6 bases and J 0 bases, leaving 11 bases between the germline ends. The CDR3 sequence: CASRRTGATNEKLFF. CDR3 DNA sequence: TGTGCCAGCAGGCGAACAGGTGCAACTAATGAAAAACTGTTTTTT.

V usage is TRBV28 and J usage is TRBJ1-2; D is undetermined. The germline CDR1 and CDR2 sequences are MDHEN and SYDVKM. Trimming left V 2 bases short and J 3 bases short, with 16 bases between. This CDR3 contains 16 residues. The CDR3 coding sequence is TGTGCCAGCAGTTTACCCCTCGCAGTCCTTTACTATGGCTACACCTTC. Translation gives CASSLPLAVLYYGYTF.

In this sample, this clone turned up once. CDR3 bases: TGTGCCAGCAGCCCCGGGACAGGGGCCTCCTACGAGCAGTACTTC. Its translation is CASSPGTGASYEQYF. The chain has TRBV7-9 and TRBJ2-7, with 10 nucleotides matching TRBD1. Germline V lookup: CDR1 SEHNR, CDR2 FQNEAQ (reference sequence). J lost 0 bases, V lost 5 bases, and 4 bases had no gene match. The CDR3 is 15 residues long. The full variable domain, in which reference TRBV7-9 and TRBJ2-7 provide the parts outside the CDR3, is DTGVSQNPRHKITKRGQNVTFRCDPISEHNRLYWYRQTLGQGPEFLTYFQNEAQLEKSRLLSDRFSAERPKGSFSTLEIQRTEQGDSAMYLCASSPGTGASYEQYFGPGTRLTVT.

V usage is TRBV7-6 and J usage is TRBJ2-3; 11 bases are a match to TRBD2. The CDR3 is 16 residues long. The germline V gene has CDR1 SGHVS and CDR2 FNYEAQ. V dropped 6 bases and J dropped 4; count of bases not matched to a gene: 9. CDR3 region: CASRRGPGLAADTQYF. DNA of the CDR3: TGTGCCAGCAGGAGGGGCCCGGGACTAGCGGCAGATACGCAGTATTTT.

The genes are TRBV28 and TRBJ2-7, with 7 bases that match TRBD1. Germline V gives CDR1 MDHEN, CDR2 SYDVKM. The V gene end was trimmed by 1 base and the J gene end by 5 bases; junction bases not matched to a gene: 11. This CDR3 comprises 16 residues. CDR3 protein: CASSLSLGAGGHEQYV. CDR3 nucleotide sequence: TGTGCCAGCAGTTTATCCCTCGGGGCAGGGGGACACGAGCAGTACGTC.

This rearrangement joins TRBV2 to TRBJ2-5; 7 nucleotides match TRBD1. The germline gives CDR1 SNHLY, CDR2 FYNNEI. The CDR3 contains 16 residues. V was clipped by 8 bases and J by 4 bases; unmatched bases: 16. The DNA of the CDR3 is TGTGCCAGCCGAATAGTCTCAGGGGGTGGGGGAGAGACCCAGTACTTC. As protein: CASRIVSGGGGETQYF.

A few counts support this clone. V and J are TRBV6-6 and TRBJ1-5, with 9 bases matching TRBD1. V shed 7 bases and J 2 bases; nucleotides not matched to a gene: 6. There are 15 residues in the CDR3. The V gene's germline CDR1 is MNHNY and CDR2 SVGAGI (reference sequence). The chain's CDR3 is CASTQGQGGNQPQHF. DNA of the CDR3: TGTGCCAGCACTCAGGGACAGGGAGGCAATCAGCCCCAGCATTTT.

The chain recombines TRBV7-9 with TRBJ2-7; maybe TRBD2 (7 bases). Germline-derived CDR1 and CDR2 are SEHNR and FQNEAQ (reference sequence). With 11 bases removed from V and 5 bases from J, the gap between germline ends came to 19 bases. The CDR3 is 13 residues long. CDR3: CAYTDTGRDEQYF. The CDR3 DNA sequence: TGTGCCTACACGGACACAGGGAGGGACGAGCAGTACTTC.

The chain uses TRBV5-6 and TRBJ2-1, with D unresolved. The CDR3 runs 15 residues. Per germline, CDR1 SGHDT and CDR2 YYEEEE. The V gene lost 3 bases and the J gene lost 2 bases, with 12 bases spanning the gap. The CDR3 sequence: CASSSNLYPYNEQFF. CDR3 DNA sequence: TGTGCCAGCAGCTCTAACTTATACCCCTACAATGAGCAGTTCTTC.

V is TRBV6-5 and J is TRBJ1-5; tentative D call: TRBD1 (5 bases). CDR1 is MNHEY, CDR2 SVGAGI, per germline. Deletions cut 5 bases from V and 5 bases from J, with 16 bases between. This CDR3 comprises 15 residues. CDR3 amino acids: CASSPRVGGDQPQHF. DNA for the CDR3: TGTGCCAGCAGTCCCCGTGTAGGAGGGGATCAGCCCCAGCATTTT.

This clone was detected once. The rearrangement joins TRBV29-1 to TRBJ2-1; D is unclear. The germline CDR1 and CDR2 sequences are SQVTM and ANQGSEA. This CDR3 has 12 residues. The V end was cut by 0 bases, the J end by 7 bases, with 7 bases between. Here the CDR3 reads CSVEDASNEQFF. The CDR3 nucleotides read TGCAGCGTTGAAGATGCGTCAAATGAGCAGTTCTTC.

The chain employs TRBV5-6 and TRBJ2-7; 9 nucleotides line up with TRBD1. The CDR3 spans 16 residues. CDR1 is SGHDT and CDR2 is YYEEEE in the germline V gene. J was trimmed by 4 bases and V by 4 bases; bases with no gene match: 12. Here the CDR3 DNA reads TGTGCCAGCAGCCGCCCCCCCTGGACAGGGGTGTACGAGCAGTACTTC. Its protein product is CASSRPPWTGVYEQYF.

V gene TRBV5-6 combines with J gene TRBJ2-7; 7 positions agree with TRBD2. Germline V gives CDR1 SGHDT, CDR2 YYEEEE. Trimming removed 4 bases from V and 3 bases from J; junction bases left unmatched: 10. The length of the CDR3 is 15 residues. Written as DNA, the CDR3 is TGTGCCAGCAGCAAGGACGGGGGGATGCTCTACGAGCAGTACTTC. This codes for CASSKDGGMLYEQYF. Combining the CDR3 with reference TRBV5-6 and TRBJ2-7 gives the whole variable domain DAGVTQSPTHLIKTRGQQVTLRCSPKSGHDTVSWYQQALGQGPQFIFQYYEEEERQRGNFPDRFSGHQFPNYSSELNVNALLLGDSALYLCASSKDGGMLYEQYFGPGTRLTVT.

This clone came up a few times. The chain employs TRBV27 and TRBJ1-6; D is undetermined. V was shortened by 3 bases and J by 14 bases, with 11 bases between the two germline ends. The germline V gene has CDR1 MNHEY and CDR2 SMNVEV (reference sequence). There are 12 residues in the CDR3. In DNA, the CDR3 is TGTGCCAGCAGTTTTGTGGGGAGTGCCCTCCACTTT. This codes for CASSFVGSALHF.

V and J are TRBV28 and TRBJ2-5, with D hard to call. Trimming took off 6 bases at V and 5 bases at J, with 10 bases between the two ends. Germline CDR1 MDHEN, CDR2 SYDVKM. The CDR3 is 12 amino acids. The CDR3 protein is CASRAGWETQYF. The CDR3, as DNA: TGTGCCAGCAGGGCCGGGTGGGAGACCCAGTACTTC.

The V gene is TRBV4-1, the J gene TRBJ1-2, with D unresolved. The CDR3 consists of 16 residues. Deletions cut 1 base from V and 0 bases from J, with 12 bases between. Germline loops: CDR1 MGHRA, CDR2 YSYEKL. The CDR3 spells CASSQGVPNPNYGYTF. CDR3 bases: TGCGCCAGCAGCCAAGGCGTCCCTAATCCTAACTATGGCTACACCTTC.

This clone has a handful of counts. The chain links TRBV27 to TRBJ1-5; D is unresolved. Germline-derived CDR1 and CDR2 are MNHEY and SMNVEV (reference sequence). The CDR3 spans 13 residues. Deletions cut 4 bases from V and 4 bases from J, with 8 bases between. The CDR3 is CASSSNGNQPQHF. The CDR3 DNA is TGTGCCAGCAGTTCGAACGGGAATCAGCCCCAGCATTTT.

This rearrangement joins TRBV5-6 to TRBJ1-5, with D possibly matching TRBD1 (6 bases). This CDR3 spans 15 amino acids. V lost 4 bases and J lost 2, with 13 bases in between. CDR1 is SGHDT, CDR2 YYEEEE, per germline. The DNA for the CDR3 is TGTGCCAGCAGCCGGACAGATACGGGCAATCAGCCCCAGCATTTT. This codes for CASSRTDTGNQPQHF.

This chain links TRBV6-5 with TRBJ1-2, with D perhaps TRBD1 (6 bases). This CDR3 spans 13 amino acids. The germline V gene has CDR1 MNHEY and CDR2 SVGAGI. V lost 5 bases to trimming and J lost 5 bases, with 12 bases between them. The CDR3 DNA reads TGTGCCAGCAGTCCAGGGGCGCGGTATGGCTACACCTTC. It encodes CASSPGARYGYTF.

The V call is TRBV2, the J call TRBJ2-5; 10 bases map to TRBD2. The germline V gene encodes CDR1 SNHLY and CDR2 FYNNEI. This CDR3 comprises 14 residues. V dropped 7 bases and J dropped 5; count of bases not matched to a gene: 7. The CDR3 DNA is TGTGCCAGCAACAGCGGGGGGGCTCTGGAGACCCAGTACTTC. Encoded protein: CASNSGGALETQYF.

V usage is TRBV28 and J usage is TRBJ1-1, with D maybe TRBD1 (5 bases). Between the trimmed V and J ends, which lost 8 bases and 2 bases, there was a span of 12 bases. The CDR3 is made up of 13 amino acids. The germline CDR1 and CDR2 sequences are MDHEN and SYDVKM. The chain's CDR3 is CASEQASNTEAFF. CDR3 DNA: TGTGCCAGCGAACAGGCTTCAAACACTGAAGCTTTCTTT.

V gene TRBV28 combines with J gene TRBJ2-5; 9 bases are shared with TRBD1. This CDR3 contains 11 residues. The junction had 2 bases not matched to a gene; V was cut back by 5 bases and J by 10 bases. Germline CDR1 MDHEN, CDR2 SYDVKM. CDR3 residues: CASSTDRGQYF. CDR3 nucleotide sequence: TGTGCCAGCAGTACGGACAGGGGCCAGTACTTC.

The J gene is TRBJ2-7, the V gene TRBV30, with 9 bases fitting TRBD1. V dropped 4 bases and J dropped 5; count of bases not matched to a gene: 6. This CDR3 has 13 residues. In germline, CDR1 is GTSNPN, CDR2 SVGIG (reference sequence). The chain's CDR3 is CAWTDRGNDEQYF. CDR3 nucleotides: TGTGCCTGGACCGACAGGGGGAACGACGAGCAGTACTTC.

The chain carries TRBV18 and TRBJ1-5, with 7 nucleotides matching TRBD1. In germline, CDR1 is KGHSH, CDR2 LQKENI. J gave up 3 bases and V 2 bases, and 10 bases lay outside the gene matches. This CDR3 has 17 residues. DNA for the CDR3: TGTGCCAGCTCACCAGGAGGGGGCCGGTCCCCCAATCAGCCCCAGCATTTT. This encodes CASSPGGGRSPNQPQHF.

The chain carries TRBV5-1 and TRBJ2-3, with 8 bases that match TRBD2. V dropped 0 bases and J dropped 1; count of bases not matched to a gene: 10. The V gene's germline CDR1 is SGHRS and CDR2 YFSETQ. The CDR3 sequence is 18 residues long. DNA for the CDR3: TGCGCCAGCAGCTTGGGTTACGGGGGGGCCGAGGGCACAGATACGCAGTATTTT. It encodes CASSLGYGGAEGTDTQYF.

This clone was picked up a small number of times. This chain joins TRBV2 and TRBJ1-5; 8 bases map to TRBD1. The CDR3 contains 14 residues. Germline loops: CDR1 SNHLY, CDR2 FYNNEI. After removal of 6 bases from V and 6 bases from J, the junction contained 7 bases not matched to a gene. This CDR3 is CASRMTGASQPQHF. The DNA of the CDR3 is TGTGCCAGCAGGATGACAGGGGCGAGTCAGCCCCAGCATTTT. The variable domain in full, with the rest retrieved from reference TRBV2 and TRBJ1-5, is EPEVTQTPSHQVTQMGQEVILRCVPISNHLYFYWYRQILGQKVEFLVSFYNNEISEKSEIFDDQFSVERPDGSNFTLKIRSTKLEDSAMYFCASRMTGASQPQHFGDGTRLSIL.

The V and J genes are TRBV11-2 and TRBJ1-6, with 9 bases lining up with TRBD1. The CDR3 has 19 amino acids. J was trimmed by 6 bases and V by 3 bases; bases with no gene match: 15. CDR1 and CDR2 (germline): SGHAT, FQNNGV. CDR3 sequence reads: CASSLNLSRRDRANSPLHF. The DNA of the CDR3 is TGTGCCAGCAGCTTGAATCTTAGCCGCCGGGACAGGGCTAATTCACCCCTCCACTTT.

This chain uses TRBV4-3 with TRBJ2-2; TRBD2 aligns across 11 bases. Germline V lookup: CDR1 LGHNA, CDR2 YSLEER. This CDR3 is 15 amino acids long. With 1 base clipped from V and 5 bases from J, the junction kept 0 bases outside the gene matches. The CDR3 coding sequence is TGCGCCAGCAGCCAAGGACTAGCGGGGACCGGGGAGCTGTTTTTT. Encoded protein: CASSQGLAGTGELFF.